This TCR beta chain was captured by sequencing in a study of blood T cell repertoires in COVID-19. Only in-frame clones appear in the TCRdb table, and some are missing; sequencing was by immunoSEQ multiplex PCR. The sample lists 95,000 to 150,000 clones, roughly four fifths occurring once. The germline V gene encodes CDR1 MDHEN and CDR2 SYDVKM. Unmatched junction bases numbered 3, after V lost 1 base and J lost 1 base. CDR3 length: 16 residues. Sequenced input: peripheral blood. The receptor was derived from a woman in her forties or fifties with acute or convalescent COVID-19. The chain is built from TRBV28 and TRBJ2-7; TRBD2 aligns across 11 bases. The CDR3 spells CASSLSVAGGSYEQYF. The CDR3 bases are TGTGCCAGCAGTTTATCTGTAGCGGGAGGGTCCTACGAGCAGTACTTC.